This passage covers 32 T cell receptor beta chains from one sample sequenced in a study of immune evolution from preneoplasia to lung adenocarcinoma. TCRdb's copy holds only in-frame clones and misses some; the assay was immunoSEQ multiplex PCR. The sample contains under 7,500 clones, around 80% of which appear only once. The sequenced sample was FFPE normal lung tissue adjacent to the tumor. The source is a person aged 50-75 years with lung adenocarcinoma.

This rearrangement joins TRBV5-1 to TRBJ2-5; D not certain. The germline V and J ends were trimmed by 1 base and 5 bases, with 12 bases remaining between them. The CDR3 runs 14 residues. Per the germline V gene, CDR1 is SGHRS and CDR2 is YFSETQ. The CDR3 protein is CASSLSGIRETQYF. For the CDR3, the DNA is TGCGCCAGCAGCTTGTCCGGCATCCGGGAGACCCAGTACTTC.

The chain couples TRBV5-6 to TRBJ1-2, with D unclear. The germline gives CDR1 SGHDT, CDR2 YYEEEE. Trimming pared 0 bases from V and 2 bases from J, leaving 11 bases between. The CDR3 sequence is 15 residues long. CDR3 bases: TGTGCCAGCAGCTTGGAAGTGACTCCGAACTATGGCTACACCTTC. This sequence encodes CASSLEVTPNYGYTF.

The J gene is TRBJ2-3, the V gene TRBV4-1, with no clear D. V gave up 4 bases and J gave up 2 bases, with 10 bases separating them. The germline V gene has CDR1 MGHRA and CDR2 YSYEKL. The length of the CDR3 is 14 residues. The CDR3 spells CASSPTGFTDTQYF. Written as DNA, the CDR3 is TGCGCCAGCAGCCCGACTGGATTCACAGATACGCAGTATTTT.

This clone was observed a few times. This chain connects TRBV30 to TRBJ1-2, with unresolved D. Germline V lookup: CDR1 GTSNPN, CDR2 SVGIG (reference sequence). This CDR3 has 15 amino acids. Between the trimmed V and J ends, which lost 0 bases and 4 bases, there was a span of 15 bases. The CDR3 DNA follows: TGTGCCTGGAGTGTACGTACTGGGATTTCCTATGGCTACACCTTC. Protein sequence: CAWSVRTGISYGYTF.

This clone is a singleton in its sample. The gene calls are TRBV6-5 and TRBJ1-5, with 12 bases matching TRBD1. Germline V lookup: CDR1 MNHEY, CDR2 SVGAGI. CDR3 length: 15 amino acids. V shed 6 bases, J shed 6 bases, and the junction held 6 bases outside the gene matches. As DNA, the CDR3 is TGTGCCAGCAGGGGGACAGGGGGCTTTTTTCAGCCCCAGCATTTT. Amino acids: CASRGTGGFFQPQHF.

V gene TRBV15 combines with J gene TRBJ1-5; unclear D gene. Between the trimmed V and J ends, which lost 5 bases and 11 bases, there was a span of 22 bases. There are 15 residues in the CDR3. Looked up from germline, CDR1 is LNHNV and CDR2 is YYDKDF (reference sequence). The CDR3 loop reads CATSLRRAGMEAQHF. The DNA for the CDR3 is TGTGCCACCAGCCTTCGGCGGGCGGGCATGGAGGCCCAGCATTTT. Full variable domain (remainder filled in from reference TRBV15 and TRBJ1-5): DAMVIQNPRYQVTQFGKPVTLSCSQTLNHNVMYWYQQKSSQAPKLLFHYYDKDFNNEADTPDNFQSRRPNTSFCFLDIRSPGLGDTAMYLCATSLRRAGMEAQHFGDGTRLSIL.

The chain has TRBV2 and TRBJ1-1; D uncertain. The CDR3 totals 14 residues. V was cut by 7 bases and J by 1 base, with 13 bases left in between. CDR1 is SNHLY, CDR2 FYNNEI, per germline. The chain's CDR3 is CASNLDGGNTEAFF. The CDR3 nucleotides read TGTGCCAGCAACCTCGATGGCGGGAACACTGAAGCTTTCTTT.

The CDR3 spells CASSPKGQGLGGPQHF. CDR3 nucleotide sequence: TGTGCCAGTAGTCCTAAAGGACAGGGCTTGGGGGGGCCCCAGCATTTT. The chain carries TRBV19 and TRBJ1-5; 8 bases map to TRBD1. The CDR3 totals 16 residues. Germline CDR1 reads LNHDA; CDR2 reads SQIVND (reference sequence). V lost 5 bases to trimming and J lost 9 bases; unmatched junction nucleotides: 15.

This clone is large by share. The chain joins TRBV9 to TRBJ2-3; D possibly uses TRBD1 or TRBD2 (5 bases each). V dropped 0 bases and J dropped 2 bases, with 7 bases sitting between them. The V gene's germline CDR1 is SGDLS and CDR2 YYNGEE. This CDR3 is built from 14 residues. For the CDR3, the DNA is TGTGCCAGCAGCGTAGCGGGACCCACAGATACGCAGTATTTT. It yields the protein CASSVAGPTDTQYF.

The genes are TRBV5-4 and TRBJ2-7, with 10 bases lining up with TRBD1. Germline CDR1 SGHNT, CDR2 YYREEE (reference sequence). V lost 4 bases, J lost 2 bases, and 6 bases stayed unmatched. The CDR3 spans 15 residues. The DNA for the CDR3 is TGTGCCAGCAGCGACCCGGGACAGGGGCCCTACGAGCAGTACTTC. Amino acids: CASSDPGQGPYEQYF.

This clone was counted a few times. The DNA of the CDR3 is TGTGCCAGCAGCACACACTATGGCTACACCTTC. This encodes CASSTHYGYTF. This rearrangement joins TRBV5-6 to TRBJ1-2; no clear D. Germline assignment: CDR1 SGHDT and CDR2 YYEEEE. Trimming cost V 4 bases and J 3 bases, with 4 bases left between them. The CDR3 has 11 residues.

The rearrangement joins TRBV7-9 to TRBJ2-1; TRBD2 aligns across 7 bases. V gave up 5 bases and J gave up 4 bases; unmatched junction bases: 5. The CDR3 is made up of 14 amino acids. Germline CDR1 SEHNR, CDR2 FQNEAQ (reference sequence). CDR3 nucleotide sequence: TGTGCCAGCAGCCCGGGGACTACGTACAATGAGCAGTTCTTC. Encoded protein: CASSPGTTYNEQFF.

This clone was seen a handful of times. The chain uses TRBV27 and TRBJ1-1; no clear D gene. Germline V gene data show CDR1 as MNHEY and CDR2 as SMNVEV (reference sequence). The CDR3 consists of 12 residues. The germline V and J ends were trimmed by 6 bases and 9 bases, with 14 bases remaining between them. For the CDR3, the DNA is TGTGCCAGCAGGGCGGGTCAGGAGAAAGCTTTCTTT. This encodes CASRAGQEKAFF.

In this sample, this clone turned up once. The genes are TRBV2 and TRBJ2-3; D possibly corresponds to TRBD2 (6 bases). CDR3 length equals 12 residues. CDR1 is SNHLY and CDR2 is FYNNEI in the germline V gene. V dropped 8 bases and J dropped 6 bases, with 12 bases sitting between them. As DNA, the CDR3 is TGTGCCAGCCTCTTCGCGGGGGATACGCAGTATTTT. Residues: CASLFAGDTQYF.

This clone was observed a few times. The J gene is TRBJ2-1, the V gene TRBV11-2; the D is unclear. This CDR3 has 12 amino acids. The V end was cut by 5 bases, the J end by 3 bases, with 5 bases between. The V gene's germline CDR1 is SGHAT and CDR2 FQNNGV. CDR3 region: CASSPYYNEQFF. CDR3 DNA sequence: TGTGCCAGCAGCCCGTACTACAATGAGCAGTTCTTC.

V gene TRBV2 combines with J gene TRBJ1-1; the D gene is possibly TRBD1 (6 bases). The V end was cut by 6 bases, the J end by 1 base, with 12 bases between. CDR1 is SNHLY and CDR2 is FYNNEI in the germline V gene. The CDR3 has 14 amino acids. CDR3 loop: CASSGGLSNTEAFF. CDR3 nucleotide sequence: TGTGCCAGCAGCGGGGGGCTGTCGAACACTGAAGCTTTCTTT.

This chain's CDR3 is CASSRDGPNTGELFF. CDR3 DNA sequence: TGTGCCAGCAGCCGGGACGGACCGAACACCGGGGAGCTGTTTTTT. The chain has TRBV25-1 and TRBJ2-2; D is perhaps TRBD1 or TRBD2 (5 bases each). V lost 6 bases and J lost 0, with 11 bases in between. Per the germline V gene, CDR1 is MGHDK and CDR2 is SYGVNS. This CDR3 contains 15 residues.

The CDR3 reads CASSFSSPNEKLFF. The DNA of the CDR3 is TGTGCCAGCAGCTTTTCCAGCCCGAATGAAAAACTGTTTTTT. The chain has TRBV7-2 and TRBJ1-4; D call uncertain. V was cut by 3 bases and J by 5 bases, with 10 bases left in between. The CDR3 spans 14 residues. Germline V gene data show CDR1 as SGHTA and CDR2 as FQGNSA.

This clone was counted between two and nine times. V is TRBV12-5 and J is TRBJ1-2; 7 bases are shared with TRBD1. CDR3 length: 18 amino acids. After removal of 0 bases from V and 2 bases from J, the junction contained 12 bases not matched to a gene. Germline V lookup: CDR1 LGHNT, CDR2 FRNRAP. This CDR3 is CASGLVPSGTANNYGYTF. CDR3 bases: TGTGCTAGTGGTTTGGTACCGAGCGGGACAGCTAACAACTATGGCTACACCTTC.

The genes are TRBV2 and TRBJ2-6; tentatively, D is TRBD2 (6 bases). This CDR3 spans 17 amino acids. Trimming cost V 7 bases and J 0 bases, with 16 bases left between them. The germline gives CDR1 SNHLY, CDR2 FYNNEI. CDR3 loop: CASTTGLSLSGANVLTF. As DNA, the CDR3 is TGTGCCAGCACCACGGGACTGTCACTCTCTGGGGCCAACGTCCTGACTTTC.

V and J are TRBV6-1 and TRBJ2-7, with a weak D call TRBD1 (6 bases). This CDR3 is built from 13 residues. Germline V lookup: CDR1 MNHNS, CDR2 SASEGT. Trimming shortened V by 5 bases and J by 2 bases, and 10 bases separated the two germline ends. CDR3 residues: CASSPTGPYEQYF. Written as DNA, the CDR3 is TGTGCCAGCAGTCCCACAGGGCCCTACGAGCAGTACTTC.

The chain carries TRBV27 and TRBJ2-1; TRBD2 matches at 9 bases. V shed 2 bases, J shed 6 bases, and the junction held 5 bases outside the gene matches. Germline values: CDR1 MNHEY, CDR2 SMNVEV (reference sequence). This CDR3 region has 15 residues. The CDR3 is CASSLTGTSINEQFF. The CDR3 nucleotides are TGTGCCAGCAGTTTAACCGGGACTAGCATCAATGAGCAGTTCTTC.

The rearrangement uses TRBV28 and TRBJ1-2; 7 bases match TRBD1. The V gene's germline CDR1 is MDHEN and CDR2 SYDVKM. The CDR3 contains 14 residues. V was pared by 6 bases and J by 5 bases, with 9 bases of the junction left unmatched. The CDR3 protein is CASSPGQVTYGYTF. The CDR3, as DNA: TGTGCCAGCAGCCCCGGACAGGTAACATATGGCTACACCTTC.

The chain is built from TRBV19 and TRBJ2-5; weak D call: TRBD1 (6 bases). CDR1 is LNHDA, CDR2 SQIVND, per germline (reference sequence). The CDR3 extends over 12 amino acids. V dropped 9 bases and J dropped 1 base, with 9 bases sitting between them. For the CDR3, the DNA is TGTGCCAGCGGGGACACCCAAGAGACCCAGTACTTC. Translated, it gives CASGDTQETQYF.

V and J are TRBV5-1 and TRBJ2-5; 8 bases map to TRBD1. V lost 0 bases and J lost 5; bases outside the gene matches: 6. The CDR3 extends over 15 amino acids. Per the germline V gene, CDR1 is SGHRS and CDR2 is YFSETQ. The chain's CDR3 is CASSLGQGSWETQYF. The CDR3 region has the DNA TGCGCCAGCAGCTTGGGACAGGGGTCGTGGGAGACCCAGTACTTC.

In DNA, the CDR3 is TGTGCCAGCAGCTTAACCGGGACACCAGTGGGGAACACTGAAGCTTTCTTT. It translates to CASSLTGTPVGNTEAFF. The chain recombines TRBV7-9 with TRBJ1-1, with a tentative D call TRBD1 (6 bases). With 2 bases removed from V and 1 base from J, the gap between germline ends came to 17 bases. CDR3 length: 17 amino acids. From germline, CDR1 is SEHNR and CDR2 FQNEAQ (reference sequence). Full variable domain (rest looked up from reference TRBV7-9 and TRBJ1-1): DTGVSQNPRHKITKRGQNVTFRCDPISEHNRLYWYRQTLGQGPEFLTYFQNEAQLEKSRLLSDRFSAERPKGSFSTLEIQRTEQGDSAMYLCASSLTGTPVGNTEAFFGQGTRLTVV.

The chain has TRBV7-8 and TRBJ1-5, with D possibly TRBD1 on 5 matching bases. This CDR3 has 16 residues. The germline CDR1 and CDR2 sequences are SGHVS and FQNEAQ. V was shortened by 1 base and J by 5 bases, with 15 bases between the two germline ends. CDR3 protein: CASSLGRGGTYQPQHF. CDR3 coding DNA: TGTGCCAGCAGCTTAGGCCGTGGGGGAACTTATCAGCCCCAGCATTTT.

The J gene is TRBJ1-1, the V gene TRBV9; TRBD1 matches 10 bases. CDR1 is SGDLS, CDR2 YYNGEE, per germline. Unmatched junction bases numbered 4, after V lost 0 bases and J lost 5 bases. The CDR3 is 15 amino acids. CDR3 in amino acids: CASSVEGTGVTEAFF. The CDR3 coding sequence is TGTGCCAGCAGCGTAGAGGGGACAGGGGTGACTGAAGCTTTCTTT. The complete variable domain, with remaining parts taken from reference TRBV9 and TRBJ1-1, reads DSGVTQTPKHLITATGQRVTLRCSPRSGDLSVYWYQQSLDQGLQFLIQYYNGEERAKGNILERFSAQQFPDLHSELNLSSLELGDSALYFCASSVEGTGVTEAFFGQGTRLTVV.

The chain couples TRBV19 to TRBJ2-1; D possibly matches TRBD1 or TRBD2 (5 bases each). Trimming removed 7 bases from V and 5 bases from J, with 18 bases in between. Germline assignment: CDR1 LNHDA and CDR2 SQIVND (reference sequence). The CDR3 is 15 residues long. CDR3 in DNA: TGTGCCAGTAAGCCCCTGGCATGGGACGACAATGAGCAGTTCTTC. This translates into CASKPLAWDDNEQFF. The full variable domain, in which reference TRBV19 and TRBJ2-1 provide the parts outside the CDR3, is DGGITQSPKYLFRKEGQNVTLSCEQNLNHDAMYWYRQDPGQGLRLIYYSQIVNDFQKGDIAEGYSVSREKKESFPLTVTSAQKNPTAFYLCASKPLAWDDNEQFFGPGTRLTVL.

DNA for the CDR3: TGTGCCAGCAGACTACTAGCGGACATCGGTGGCGAGCAGTACTTC. The encoded protein is CASRLLADIGGEQYF. The chain links TRBV6-6 to TRBJ2-7, with 8 bases fitting TRBD2. Germline loops: CDR1 MNHNY, CDR2 SVGAGI (reference sequence). The ends lost 6 bases at V and 6 bases at J; junction bases unmatched: 13. CDR3 length: 15 amino acids.

This clone was counted between two and nine times. This chain uses TRBV5-4 with TRBJ1-2, with D perhaps TRBD1 (6 bases). CDR3 length: 13 residues. Trimming pared 0 bases from V and 6 bases from J, leaving 9 bases between. Per germline, CDR1 SGHNT and CDR2 YYREEE (reference sequence). The DNA of the CDR3 is TGTGCCAGCAGCTTGGAACAGGGAAATGGCTACACCTTC. Amino acids: CASSLEQGNGYTF.

This rearrangement joins TRBV2 to TRBJ1-1, with D hard to call. The CDR3 is 13 residues long. V lost 8 bases to trimming and J lost 12 bases, with 22 bases between them. Germline assignment: CDR1 SNHLY and CDR2 FYNNEI. The CDR3 DNA is TGTGCCAGCTCCCCCACAGCCGAGGATTTTTCTTTCTTT. Residues: CASSPTAEDFSFF.